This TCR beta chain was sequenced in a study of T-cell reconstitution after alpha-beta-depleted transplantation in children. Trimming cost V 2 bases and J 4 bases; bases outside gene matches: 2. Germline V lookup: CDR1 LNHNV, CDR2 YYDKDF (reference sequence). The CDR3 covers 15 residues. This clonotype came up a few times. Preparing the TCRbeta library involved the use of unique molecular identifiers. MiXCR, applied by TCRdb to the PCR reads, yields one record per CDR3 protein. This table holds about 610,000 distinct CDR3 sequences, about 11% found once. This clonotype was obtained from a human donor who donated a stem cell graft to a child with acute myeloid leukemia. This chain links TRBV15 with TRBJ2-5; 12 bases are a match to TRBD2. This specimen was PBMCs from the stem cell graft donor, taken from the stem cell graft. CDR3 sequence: CATSRQGLAGETQYF. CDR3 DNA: TGTGCCACCAGCAGACAGGGACTAGCGGGAGAGACCCAGTACTTC.